A single sample is the source of the 28 T cell receptor beta chains below, sequenced in a study. In TCRdb, the 5' RACE reads were re-called with MiXCR into one record per CDR3 protein. Seen here are 55,000 to 80,000 distinct CDR3 sequences, roughly 23% observed once, and the top ten hold under 3.5%. Sequencing used memory CD4+ T cells sorted from a lymph node. This sample's subset: memory CD4+ T cells, CD4+CD45RO+CD25-. Receptors originate from a female donor with breast cancer.

This clonotype has a handful of counts. J is TRBJ2-6 and V is TRBV20-1, with TRBD1 matching over 10 bases. The length of the CDR3 is 16 residues. Per germline, CDR1 DFQATT and CDR2 SNEGSKA (reference sequence). Losses at the gene ends were 3 bases for V and 2 bases for J; bases not matched to a gene: 4. CDR3 sequence (DNA): TGCAGTGCTAGGGGACAGGGGAGTGCTGGGGCCAACGTCCTGACTTTC. This encodes CSARGQGSAGANVLTF.

This clonotype was found a few times. The V call is TRBV10-3, the J call TRBJ2-7, with TRBD2 as a possible D gene (6 bases). V lost 3 bases and J lost 4, with 16 bases in between. Germline lookup yields CDR1 ENHRY and CDR2 SYGVKD. The CDR3 consists of 15 residues. CDR3 loop: CAISDLQMGGYEQYF. For the CDR3, the DNA is TGTGCCATCAGTGATCTCCAAATGGGGGGATACGAGCAGTACTTC.

The chain carries TRBV7-2 and TRBJ2-2; no clear D. Germline assignment: CDR1 SGHTA and CDR2 FQGNSA. The V and J ends lost 1 base and 1 base respectively, with 22 bases between them. The CDR3 totals 20 residues. CDR3 amino acids: CASSLVWPPVSERNTGELFF. The CDR3 DNA reads TGTGCCAGCAGCTTAGTTTGGCCCCCAGTTTCGGAGAGGAACACCGGGGAGCTGTTTTTT.

Points on this clonotype: A clone one base away is much larger, so this may be a read error. The V gene is TRBV7-2, the J gene TRBJ1-3; D possibly corresponds to TRBD1 (5 bases). This CDR3 comprises 11 residues. Per germline, CDR1 SGHTA and CDR2 FQGNSA. CDR3 loop: CAGSLDSTIYF. The CDR3 nucleotides read TGTGCCGGCAGCTTAGACAGCACCATATATTTT.

V gene TRBV3-1 combines with J gene TRBJ2-4; no definite D call. V was pared by 4 bases and J by 3 bases, with 10 bases between. Germline V lookup: CDR1 LGHDT, CDR2 YNNKEL (reference sequence). The CDR3 is 14 residues long. The CDR3 DNA follows: TGTGCCAGCAGCCCTCAGGTTGTCAAAAACATTCAGTACTTC. Translating it yields CASSPQVVKNIQYF.

This clonotype was observed a few times. J is TRBJ2-1 and V is TRBV6-1; TRBD2 might be the D (5 bases). The CDR3 loop spans 14 amino acids. Germline V CDR1 and CDR2: MNHNS, SASEGT. V lost 6 bases to trimming and J lost 8 bases, with 17 bases between them. The DNA for the CDR3 is TGTGCCAGCAGAATGGCGTGGGCGGAGGATGAGCAGTTCTTC. This sequence encodes CASRMAWAEDEQFF.

This clonotype was counted between two and nine times. The rearrangement links TRBV7-9 to TRBJ1-1; 9 nucleotides line up with TRBD1. The CDR3 has 16 amino acids. Germline V CDR1 and CDR2: SEHNR, FQNEAQ (reference sequence). V lost 5 bases to trimming and J lost 0 bases; unmatched junction nucleotides: 7. CDR3 amino acids: CASSPRTGELNTEAFF. The CDR3 coding sequence is TGTGCCAGCAGCCCCCGGACAGGGGAACTGAACACTGAAGCTTTCTTT. The entire variable domain, with the rest obtained from reference TRBV7-9 and TRBJ1-1, is as follows: DTGVSQNPRHKITKRGQNVTFRCDPISEHNRLYWYRQTLGQGPEFLTYFQNEAQLEKSRLLSDRFSAERPKGSFSTLEIQRTEQGDSAMYLCASSPRTGELNTEAFFGQGTRLTVV.

There are many counts of this clonotype. This chain connects TRBV20-1 to TRBJ2-7; 10 bases line up with TRBD2. With V trimmed by 3 bases and J by 4 bases, 6 bases remained unmatched. The germline CDR1 and CDR2 sequences are DFQATT and SNEGSKA (reference sequence). The CDR3 is made up of 14 amino acids. CDR3 region: CSARIVAGGYEQYF. CDR3 sequence (DNA): TGCAGTGCTAGGATCGTAGCGGGAGGTTACGAGCAGTACTTC.

On this clonotype: The junction departs from germline at one end; a sequencing error may be responsible. The gene calls are TRBV7-7 and TRBJ2-1; 7 nucleotides agree with TRBD2. The CDR3 is made up of 14 amino acids. In germline, CDR1 is SSHAT, CDR2 FNYEAQ (reference sequence). The chain's CDR3 is CASSPVAGDSNEQF. As DNA, the CDR3 is TGTGCTAGCAGCCCCGTTGCGGGAGATTCCAATGAGCAGTTC.

V is TRBV4-1 and J is TRBJ2-7; no clear D. CDR3 size: 15 residues. Germline V CDR1 and CDR2: MGHRA, YSYEKL. Trimming left V 4 bases short and J 4 bases short, with 17 bases between. The DNA of the CDR3 is TGCGCCAGCAGCCGATTACAAAGGGCCGATTACGAGCAGTACTTC. Its translation is CASSRLQRADYEQYF.

In this sample, this clonotype turned up a few times. The J gene is TRBJ2-1, the V gene TRBV5-1, with D possibly matching TRBD2 (6 bases). CDR1 is SGHRS and CDR2 is YFSETQ in the germline V gene. V dropped 0 bases and J dropped 3 bases, with 10 bases sitting between them. This CDR3 has 15 residues. CDR3 coding DNA: TGCGCCAGCAGCTTGGCCGATAGCGGCTACAATGAGCAGTTCTTC. Its translation: CASSLADSGYNEQFF. Complete variable domain (other parts from reference TRBV5-1 and TRBJ2-1): KAGVTQTPRYLIKTRGQQVTLSCSPISGHRSVSWYQQTPGQGLQFLFEYFSETQRNKGNFPGRFSGRQFSNSRSEMNVSTLELGDSALYLCASSLADSGYNEQFFGPGTRLTVL.

The genes are TRBV5-1 and TRBJ2-1; 11 nucleotides agree with TRBD1. The CDR3 contains 15 residues. Looked up from germline, CDR1 is SGHRS and CDR2 is YFSETQ. V was clipped by 0 bases and J by 10 bases; unmatched bases: 6. CDR3 nucleotide sequence: TGCGCCAGCAGCTTGGGTGGACAGGGGGCTCGGGAGCAGTTCTTC. It codes for CASSLGGQGAREQFF.

To note about this clonotype: A much larger clone differs by one base, so this may be a read error. This chain uses TRBV6-5 with TRBJ2-1, with D maybe TRBD2 (5 bases). The germline CDR1 and CDR2 sequences are MNHEY and SVGAGI. Trimming removed 7 bases at V and 6 bases at J, with 7 bases between. This CDR3 has 11 residues. The CDR3 nucleotides read TGTGCCAGCAACGAGGGCAATGAGCAGTTCTTC. This encodes CASNEGNEQFF.

Ten or more counts support this clonotype. The chain is built from TRBV20-1 and TRBJ1-5; possible D gene TRBD1, 5 bases. In germline, CDR1 is DFQATT, CDR2 SNEGSKA (reference sequence). The germline V and J ends were trimmed by 6 bases and 3 bases, with 12 bases remaining between them. The CDR3 length is 13 residues. The CDR3 is CSAVDSPNQPQHF. Here the CDR3 DNA reads TGCAGTGCGGTCGACAGTCCCAATCAGCCCCAGCATTTT.

To note about this clonotype: At one of its ends the junction is not consistent with the germline gene, which may arise from a read error. The gene calls are TRBV28 and TRBJ2-7; 8 bases are shared with TRBD2. Germline CDR1 and CDR2: MDHEN and SYDVKM. This CDR3 spans 17 amino acids. CDR3 residues: CAGSSGELTGGVVGQNF. CDR3 bases: TGTGCCGGTTCTAGCGGAGAGCTCACCGGGGGGGTAGTTGGGCAGAACTTC.

This clonotype has more than one count but fewer than ten. DNA of the CDR3: TGTGCCAGCAGTTTTCGGCAGTCCGATCAGCCCCAGCATTTT. Translation: CASSFRQSDQPQHF. V gene TRBV12-3 or TRBV12-4 combines with J gene TRBJ1-5; D ambiguous. The CDR3 covers 14 residues. The V end lost 3 bases, the J end lost 5 bases, and 11 bases lay between the germline ends.

This clonotype was found a few times. No conserved phenylalanine or tryptophan is present at the end of the CDR3, so a read error is the likely explanation. This sequence joins TRBV3-1 and TRBJ2-1, with no clear D. CDR1 and CDR2 (germline): LGHDT, YNNKEL (reference sequence). V gave up 0 bases and J gave up 9 bases, with 12 bases separating them. This CDR3 is 14 amino acids long. The CDR3 reads CASSQESGSIEQFL. CDR3 DNA sequence: TGTGCCAGCAGCCAAGAGAGTGGGTCGATTGAGCAGTTCCTC.

This clonotype was seen more than once but under ten times. The genes are TRBV19 and TRBJ2-7; no clear D. The CDR3 totals 15 residues. Germline lookup yields CDR1 LNHDA and CDR2 SQIVND (reference sequence). V was shortened by 6 bases and J by 1 base, with 16 bases between the two germline ends. The CDR3 loop reads CASRSLHDKSYEQYF. CDR3 nucleotide sequence: TGTGCCAGTAGATCACTCCACGACAAGTCCTACGAGCAGTACTTC.

The CDR3 region has the DNA TGTGCCAGCAGCTTCTCGGGGGCCCAAGATACGCAGTATTTT. This codes for CASSFSGAQDTQYF. V gene TRBV7-3 combines with J gene TRBJ2-3; perhaps D is TRBD1 or TRBD2 (6 bases each). The CDR3 sequence is 14 residues long. Between the trimmed V and J ends, which lost 3 bases and 5 bases, there was a span of 12 bases. In germline, CDR1 is SGHTA, CDR2 FQGTGA.

This clonotype was seen at least ten times. The J gene is TRBJ1-1, the V gene TRBV6-2 or TRBV6-3, with D unclear. CDR1 and CDR2 from the germline V gene are MNHEY and SVGEGT. V was trimmed by 2 bases and J by 4 bases, leaving 5 bases between them. The CDR3 totals 12 residues. CDR3 sequence reads: CASSYGFTEAFF. The DNA for the CDR3 is TGTGCCAGCAGTTACGGTTTCACTGAAGCTTTCTTT.

A few counts support this clonotype. The chain carries TRBV9 and TRBJ1-6, with a weak D call TRBD1 (5 bases). Trimming shortened V by 0 bases and J by 10 bases, and 20 bases separated the two germline ends. There are 17 residues in the CDR3. The germline CDR1 and CDR2 sequences are SGDLS and YYNGEE. The CDR3 reads CASSVGPSTGPYSPLHF. CDR3 DNA sequence: TGTGCCAGCAGCGTAGGTCCCAGCACAGGTCCCTACTCACCCCTCCACTTT.

The table lists this clonotype with a few counts. V gene TRBV6-2 or TRBV6-3 combines with J gene TRBJ2-7, with D possibly matching TRBD1 (6 bases). V was shortened by 6 bases and J by 2 bases, with 8 bases between the two germline ends. CDR1 is MNHEY and CDR2 is SVGEGT in the germline V gene. CDR3 length: 12 residues. CDR3 DNA: TGTGCCAGCAGCGACAGGCCCTACGAGCAGTACTTC. This gives the protein CASSDRPYEQYF.

This clonotype is deemed medium-sized. V usage is TRBV5-1 and J usage is TRBJ2-3; no reliable D call. The CDR3 covers 13 residues. The germline gives CDR1 SGHRS, CDR2 YFSETQ. V was pared by 4 bases and J by 0 bases, with 6 bases between. CDR3 DNA: TGCGCCAGCAGCATTAGTAGCACAGATACGCAGTATTTT. Translation: CASSISSTDTQYF.

On this clonotype itself: A much more abundant neighbour one base away suggests this may be a read error. The conserved final phenylalanine or tryptophan is absent from the CDR3, which likely points to a read error. The chain has TRBV27 and TRBJ2-5, with 7 bases matching TRBD2. In germline, CDR1 is MNHEY, CDR2 SMNVEV (reference sequence). Germline trimming cut 5 bases from V and 4 bases from J; bases unmatched to any gene: 10. The CDR3 runs to 15 residues. This CDR3 reads CASSKKAGVVETQYC. CDR3 bases: TGTGCCAGCAGTAAAAAGGCGGGAGTTGTAGAGACCCAGTACTGC.

This clonotype showed up just a few times. This sequence joins TRBV7-2 and TRBJ1-5; TRBD1 is a possible D gene (6 bases). V was pared by 8 bases and J by 6 bases, with 8 bases between. The CDR3 is made up of 11 amino acids. The germline V gene has CDR1 SGHTA and CDR2 FQGNSA. CDR3 protein: CASGRGQPQHF. Written as DNA, the CDR3 is TGTGCCAGCGGCAGGGGTCAGCCCCAGCATTTT.

V gene TRBV7-9 combines with J gene TRBJ1-2, with D perhaps matching TRBD1 (5 bases). V lost 6 bases to trimming and J lost 2 bases, with 7 bases between them. The CDR3 has 12 residues. CDR1 and CDR2 (germline): SEHNR, FQNEAQ (reference sequence). CDR3 bases: TGTGCCAGCAGTCGACAGAACTATGGCTACACCTTC. It encodes CASSRQNYGYTF.

A note on this clonotype: At one end, the junction sequence differs from germline, possibly due to a read error. The V and J genes are TRBV28 and TRBJ1-5; TRBD1 matches at 9 bases. CDR3 length equals 16 residues. Germline CDR1 is MDHEN and CDR2 is SYDVKM. The CDR3 DNA sequence: TGTGCCAGCAGTTTGTTCCGGACAGGGGAGAATCAGCCCAAGCATTTT. Translation: CASSLFRTGENQPKHF.

This clonotype was observed at least ten times. The V and J genes are TRBV7-9 and TRBJ2-5; D call uncertain. In germline, CDR1 is SEHNR, CDR2 FQNEAQ (reference sequence). The CDR3 spans 13 residues. V was trimmed by 2 bases and J by 5 bases, leaving 9 bases between them. CDR3 region: CASSLMERETQYF. DNA for the CDR3: TGTGCCAGCAGCTTAATGGAACGGGAGACCCAGTACTTC.